One sample yielded the 5 T cell receptor beta chains listed below, sequenced in a study of OX40 agonist ivuxolimab in advanced cancers. The protocol was immunoSEQ multiplex PCR, while the TCRdb copy is restricted to in-frame clones and leaves out a portion. The data show roughly 19,000 clones, roughly four fifths seen once. The material was CD4+ or CD8+ T cells sorted from blood, obtained in a trial of the OX40 agonist ivuxolimab. The source is an adult with an advanced solid tumor such as melanoma, head and neck, liver or kidney cancer.

V gene TRBV29-1 combines with J gene TRBJ2-1; D uncertain. From germline, CDR1 is SQVTM and CDR2 ANQGSEA. V was trimmed by 2 bases and J by 9 bases, leaving 8 bases between them. The length of the CDR3 is 11 residues. The DNA for the CDR3 is TGCAGCGTTGAAACCGTGGGTGAGCAGTTCTTC. It is translated as CSVETVGEQFF.

The chain has TRBV7-9 and TRBJ2-1; D is possibly TRBD1 or TRBD2 (7 bases each). Germline CDR1 and CDR2: SEHNR and FQNEAQ (reference sequence). The ends were cut back, 4 bases at V and 8 bases at J, with 18 bases in the middle. There are 15 residues in the CDR3. Here the CDR3 reads CASSSQGGQVDEQFF. CDR3 coding DNA: TGTGCCAGCAGCTCCCAGGGGGGGCAGGTCGATGAGCAGTTCTTC.

This chain uses TRBV6-6 with TRBJ2-1; 7 bases map to TRBD1. J was trimmed by 6 bases and V by 6 bases; bases with no gene match: 8. This CDR3 comprises 14 residues. The germline V gene has CDR1 MNHNY and CDR2 SVGAGI (reference sequence). CDR3 loop: CASSGRDSLNEQFF. The CDR3 DNA reads TGTGCCAGCAGCGGCCGGGACAGCCTCAATGAGCAGTTCTTC.

The chain uses TRBV7-3 and TRBJ2-1; weak D call: TRBD2 (6 bases). Between the trimmed V and J ends, which lost 3 bases and 3 bases, there was a span of 15 bases. Germline CDR1 reads SGHTA; CDR2 reads FQGTGA. This CDR3 spans 16 amino acids. The CDR3 DNA sequence: TGTGCCAGCAGCTTTGCGGGGAGTCGCCGCTACAATGAGCAGTTCTTC. It yields the protein CASSFAGSRRYNEQFF.

The chain combines TRBV7-9 with TRBJ2-3; 13 positions match TRBD2. V lost 4 bases and J lost 3; bases outside the gene matches: 4. This CDR3 region has 16 residues. CDR1 and CDR2 (germline): SEHNR, FQNEAQ (reference sequence). The CDR3: CASSYRTSGSTDTQYF. CDR3 bases: TGTGCCAGCAGCTACCGGACTAGCGGGAGTACAGATACGCAGTATTTT.